The 29 T cell receptor beta chains given below trace back to one sample, sequenced in a study of T-cell memory formation after mild COVID-19. TCRdb redid the calling of the 5' RACE reads with MiXCR, one entry per CDR3 protein. The data contain 190,000 or so distinct CDR3 sequences, over 20% of them singletons. The material sequenced was PBMCs or a T cell subset sorted from them (not recorded which). Every receptor here comes from an adult woman who had mild COVID-19 (a few samples of this study predate the infection). Cell type and time point are not known.

Regarding this clonotype: This may stem from a read error, because a much larger clone lies one nucleotide away. The J gene is TRBJ2-7, the V gene TRBV27; D may be TRBD1 or TRBD2 (6 bases each). Trimming pared 8 bases from V and 0 bases from J, leaving 11 bases between. The CDR3 contains 13 residues. CDR1 is MNHEY and CDR2 is SMNVEV in the germline V gene (reference sequence). The CDR3 is CASGQTSSYEQYF. The DNA of the CDR3 is TGTGCCAGCGGACAGACTAGCTCCTACGAGCAGTACTTC.

This clonotype was seen more than once but under ten times. The chain has TRBV3-1 and TRBJ2-3; TRBD2 is a possible D gene (6 bases). CDR3 length equals 18 residues. Trimming stripped 5 bases from V and 0 bases from J, with 21 bases between. The germline gives CDR1 LGHDT, CDR2 YNNKEL (reference sequence). The CDR3 sequence is CASSAPSGTPVSTDTQYF. The CDR3 bases are TGTGCCAGCAGCGCTCCCTCCGGGACTCCCGTTAGCACAGATACGCAGTATTTT.

V gene TRBV25-1 combines with J gene TRBJ2-7, with D unresolved. V gave up 6 bases and J gave up 0 bases, with 9 bases separating them. The CDR3 has 13 residues. Germline V lookup: CDR1 MGHDK, CDR2 SYGVNS. The CDR3 region has the DNA TGTGCCAGCAGATCATCCAGCTCCTACGAGCAGTACTTC. Translating it yields CASRSSSSYEQYF.

CDR3 loop: CASSLARVPGGTEAFF. The CDR3, as DNA: TGTGCCAGCAGCTTAGCACGGGTTCCTGGAGGTACTGAAGCTTTCTTT. The rearrangement uses TRBV7-9 and TRBJ1-1; D remains unclear. Germline-derived CDR1 and CDR2 are SEHNR and FQNEAQ (reference sequence). Trimming took 0 bases from V and 5 from J, leaving 16 bases between them. The CDR3 sequence is 16 residues long.

This clonotype came up a few times. V and J are TRBV5-1 and TRBJ2-7; D unclear. There are 13 residues in the CDR3. Trimming took off 5 bases at V and 1 base at J, with 10 bases between the two ends. Germline V gives CDR1 SGHRS, CDR2 YFSETQ. The CDR3 is CASRPDRSYEQYF. CDR3 in DNA: TGCGCCAGCAGACCGGACCGTTCCTACGAGCAGTACTTC. Drawing the rest from reference TRBV5-1 and TRBJ2-7, the complete variable domain is KAGVTQTPRYLIKTRGQQVTLSCSPISGHRSVSWYQQTPGQGLQFLFEYFSETQRNKGNFPGRFSGRQFSNSRSEMNVSTLELGDSALYLCASRPDRSYEQYFGPGTRLTVT.

This clonotype has only a few counts. V usage is TRBV20-1 and J usage is TRBJ1-2; tentative D call: TRBD1 (6 bases). Trimming took 8 bases from V and 5 from J, leaving 21 bases between them. Germline V gives CDR1 DFQATT, CDR2 SNEGSKA (reference sequence). The CDR3 totals 14 residues. Written as DNA, the CDR3 is TGCAGTTCCAATCTGGGGGGCGCTTCGTATGGCTACACCTTC. This sequence encodes CSSNLGGASYGYTF.

The chain links TRBV9 to TRBJ2-7; 10 bases match TRBD1. J gave up 2 bases and V 4 bases, and 6 bases lay outside the gene matches. CDR1 is SGDLS, CDR2 YYNGEE, per germline. This CDR3 spans 15 amino acids. The DNA for the CDR3 is TGTGCCAGCAGCTCCTCGGACAGGGGGGCCTACGAGCAGTACTTC. Its protein product is CASSSSDRGAYEQYF.

This clonotype was observed a handful of times. This sequence joins TRBV7-9 and TRBJ2-1; D is ambiguous. This CDR3 has 15 residues. Germline V gene data show CDR1 as SEHNR and CDR2 as FQNEAQ (reference sequence). Trimming removed 3 bases at V and 3 bases at J, with 12 bases between. CDR3 sequence (DNA): TGTGCCAGCAGCTTGAACCGGGCCGTCTACAATGAGCAGTTCTTC. Translating gives CASSLNRAVYNEQFF.

The CDR3 nucleotides are TGTGCCAGCAGTTTGGAAGGGGGGACCTACGAGCAGTACTTC. Amino acids: CASSLEGGTYEQYF. The J gene is TRBJ2-7, the V gene TRBV27; D tentatively reads TRBD1 or TRBD2 (6 bases each). V lost 3 bases, J lost 2 bases, and 11 bases lay in between. Germline values: CDR1 MNHEY, CDR2 SMNVEV (reference sequence). The CDR3 is 14 amino acids.

The rearrangement joins TRBV6-5 to TRBJ2-3; weak D call: TRBD2 (6 bases). V shed 0 bases and J shed 0 bases, with 16 bases lying between them. Germline CDR1 is MNHEY and CDR2 is SVGAGI. This CDR3 contains 18 residues. CDR3 sequence reads: CASSYSMEGFTSTDTQYF. CDR3 nucleotide sequence: TGTGCCAGCAGTTACTCGATGGAGGGCTTCACTAGCACAGATACGCAGTATTTT.

The gene calls are TRBV7-6 and TRBJ2-7; 9 nucleotides agree with TRBD2. The junction had 3 bases not matched to a gene; V was cut back by 1 base and J by 5 bases. The germline V gene has CDR1 SGHVS and CDR2 FNYEAQ. This CDR3 has 14 residues. For the CDR3, the DNA is TGTGCCAGCAGCTTAGGGGGACTAGCCCACGAGCAGTACTTC. It specifies CASSLGGLAHEQYF.

This clonotype was observed a single time. The germline gene is not matched at one end of the junction; a read error may be the cause. The rearrangement uses TRBV27 and TRBJ1-1; the D gene is possibly TRBD1 (6 bases). CDR1 and CDR2 (germline): MNHEY, SMNVEV (reference sequence). CDR3 length: 14 residues. The CDR3 here is CASSPFQGNTDAFF. As DNA, the CDR3 is TGTGCCAGCAGTCCCTTCCAGGGGAACACTGATGCTTTCTTT.

V gene TRBV13 combines with J gene TRBJ2-7, with D possibly matching TRBD1 (6 bases). The ends were cut back, 11 bases at V and 0 bases at J, with 20 bases in the middle. This CDR3 region has 15 residues. CDR1 PRHDT and CDR2 FYEKMQ come from the germline V gene (reference sequence). CDR3 sequence: CASAPSGTLSYEQYF. The CDR3 DNA is TGTGCCTCAGCTCCATCGGGGACACTCTCCTACGAGCAGTACTTC.

The chain carries TRBV5-1 and TRBJ2-5, with 8 nucleotides matching TRBD1. Germline assignment: CDR1 SGHRS and CDR2 YFSETQ. The CDR3 is 18 residues long. After removal of 0 bases from V and 3 bases from J, the junction contained 13 bases not matched to a gene. The CDR3 protein is CASSLVQGASQMEETQYF. In DNA, the CDR3 is TGCGCCAGCAGCTTGGTGCAGGGGGCTAGCCAAATGGAAGAGACCCAGTACTTC.

This clonotype has a handful of counts. V is TRBV12-3 or TRBV12-4 and J is TRBJ2-1; TRBD2 aligns across 10 bases. The CDR3 is 14 residues long. The V and J ends lost 2 bases and 10 bases, in that order; junction bases with no gene match: 5. CDR3 region: CASSLILAGEEQFF. Written as DNA, the CDR3 is TGTGCCAGCAGTTTAATCCTAGCGGGAGAGGAGCAGTTCTTC.

This clonotype was picked up a small number of times. The V call is TRBV4-3, the J call TRBJ2-5; 7 bases line up with TRBD2. This CDR3 contains 20 residues. From germline, CDR1 is LGHNA and CDR2 YSLEER. With 0 bases clipped from V and 1 base from J, the junction kept 17 bases outside the gene matches. The CDR3 coding sequence is TGCGCCAGCAGCCAAGAGCTGCCCTTAATCGAGTGGGAGGGCCAAGAGACCCAGTACTTC. Translation: CASSQELPLIEWEGQETQYF.

This chain connects TRBV12-3 or TRBV12-4 to TRBJ2-7, with 9 positions matching TRBD1. With V trimmed by 7 bases and J by 2 bases, 9 bases remained unmatched. The CDR3 spans 15 residues. The CDR3 region has the DNA TGTGCCAGCACCCCTGGGACAGGGTCTCCCTACGAGCAGTACTTC. The encoded protein is CASTPGTGSPYEQYF.

This clonotype was detected only a few times. CDR3 in amino acids: CASPTPGGREQYF. CDR3 nucleotides: TGCGCCAGCCCTACACCGGGAGGCCGGGAGCAGTACTTC. The rearrangement links TRBV10-1 to TRBJ2-7; 7 nucleotides match TRBD2. The germline V gene has CDR1 WNHNN and CDR2 SYGVQD (reference sequence). The length of the CDR3 is 13 residues. The V segment lost 8 bases and the J segment 7 bases; nucleotides outside the gene matches: 11.

This clonotype was detected a few times. The chain recombines TRBV7-9 with TRBJ1-4, with 8 bases aligning to TRBD1. Germline CDR1 is SEHNR and CDR2 is FQNEAQ (reference sequence). After removal of 4 bases from V and 5 bases from J, the junction contained 12 bases not matched to a gene. The CDR3 is made up of 17 amino acids. CDR3 protein: CASSSSGQEWRNEKLFF. The CDR3, as DNA: TGTGCCAGCAGCTCTTCGGGACAGGAGTGGCGGAATGAAAAACTGTTTTTT.

This clonotype showed up just a few times. The chain combines TRBV6-6 with TRBJ2-2; no clear D. Germline lookup yields CDR1 MNHNY and CDR2 SVGAGI (reference sequence). Trimming stripped 2 bases from V and 8 bases from J, with 15 bases between. CDR3 size: 15 residues. The CDR3 DNA sequence: TGTGCCAGCAGTTACGGGCTAGACCGGGCAGGGGAGCTGTTTTTT. Its translation: CASSYGLDRAGELFF.

V and J are TRBV20-1 and TRBJ1-5; possibly TRBD1 for D (6 bases). CDR3 size: 14 residues. CDR1 and CDR2 (germline): DFQATT, SNEGSKA (reference sequence). The V end was cut by 2 bases, the J end by 4 bases, with 12 bases between. For the CDR3, the DNA is TGCAGTGCTAGAATACAGGGAGGGAATCAGCCCCAGCATTTT. The encoded protein is CSARIQGGNQPQHF.

This clonotype showed up just a few times. The chain links TRBV6-2 or TRBV6-3 to TRBJ1-5; D unresolved. CDR3 length: 13 amino acids. The V gene lost 3 bases and the J gene lost 6 bases, with 9 bases spanning the gap. Per the germline V gene, CDR1 is MNHEY and CDR2 is SVGEGT. For the CDR3, the DNA is TGTGCCAGCAGTTATTTGGGCAGTCAGCCCCAGCATTTT. This gives the protein CASSYLGSQPQHF.

This chain connects TRBV6-5 to TRBJ2-1; the match to TRBD2 covers 11 bases. V shed 5 bases, J shed 8 bases, and the junction held 8 bases outside the gene matches. Germline values: CDR1 MNHEY, CDR2 SVGAGI. The CDR3 consists of 15 residues. The CDR3 reads CASSRTSGSGDEQFF. DNA for the CDR3: TGTGCCAGCAGTCGGACTAGCGGGTCTGGTGATGAGCAGTTCTTC.

This clonotype was seen a few times. The J gene is TRBJ2-1, the V gene TRBV27; TRBD2 matches 7 bases. J gave up 5 bases and V 6 bases, and 4 bases lay outside the gene matches. The CDR3 totals 13 residues. Per germline, CDR1 MNHEY and CDR2 SMNVEV (reference sequence). The DNA of the CDR3 is TGTGCCAGCAGCCTAGCGGCCCACAATGAGCAGTTCTTC. This gives the protein CASSLAAHNEQFF.

The chain links TRBV4-3 to TRBJ2-1; no clear D. The V end lost 3 bases, the J end lost 0 bases, and 15 bases lay between the germline ends. In germline, CDR1 is LGHNA, CDR2 YSLEER. The CDR3 runs to 17 residues. The CDR3 protein is CASSQYGARSSYNEQFF. The CDR3 DNA reads TGCGCCAGCAGCCAGTACGGAGCGCGAAGCTCCTACAATGAGCAGTTCTTC.

V and J are TRBV3-1 and TRBJ2-7; TRBD1 aligns across 8 bases. Germline CDR1 reads LGHDT; CDR2 reads YNNKEL (reference sequence). This CDR3 is 16 amino acids long. V dropped 5 bases and J dropped 0; count of bases not matched to a gene: 9. The CDR3 protein is CASSIRTGRRSYEQYF. CDR3 bases: TGTGCCAGCAGCATCCGGACAGGGCGCCGCTCCTACGAGCAGTACTTC.

The table lists this clonotype with many counts. The chain is built from TRBV12-3 or TRBV12-4 and TRBJ1-5, with D unresolved. V shed 6 bases and J shed 5 bases, with 11 bases lying between them. The CDR3 spans 13 residues. The CDR3 reads CASRRVADQPQHF. The CDR3 nucleotides read TGTGCCAGCAGACGAGTCGCCGATCAGCCCCAGCATTTT.

The chain links TRBV5-1 to TRBJ2-1; possibly TRBD1 for D (6 bases). The germline V and J ends were trimmed by 0 bases and 4 bases, with 14 bases remaining between them. The germline V gene has CDR1 SGHRS and CDR2 YFSETQ. This CDR3 comprises 16 residues. CDR3 bases: TGCGCCAGCAGCTTGGCCGGTCAGGGGCCGTACAATGAGCAGTTCTTC. Translation: CASSLAGQGPYNEQFF.

This chain joins TRBV7-9 and TRBJ1-2; unclear D gene. Germline V CDR1 and CDR2: SEHNR, FQNEAQ (reference sequence). V was cut by 7 bases and J by 1 base, with 13 bases left in between. CDR3 length: 14 residues. CDR3 bases: TGTGCCAGCACCTCTATTAAGGTTAACTATGGCTACACCTTC. Translated: CASTSIKVNYGYTF.